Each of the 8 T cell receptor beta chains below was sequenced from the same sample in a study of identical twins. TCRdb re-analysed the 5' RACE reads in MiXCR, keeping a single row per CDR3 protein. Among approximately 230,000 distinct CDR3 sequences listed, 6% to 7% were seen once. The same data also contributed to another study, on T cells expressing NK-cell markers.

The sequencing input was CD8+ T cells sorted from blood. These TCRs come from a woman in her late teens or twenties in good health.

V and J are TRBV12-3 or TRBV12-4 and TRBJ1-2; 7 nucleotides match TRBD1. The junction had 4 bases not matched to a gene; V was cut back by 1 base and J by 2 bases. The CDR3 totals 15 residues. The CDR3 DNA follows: TGTGCCAGCAGTTTAGTCCCAGGGGGGAACTATGGCTACACCTTC. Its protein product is CASSLVPGGNYGYTF.

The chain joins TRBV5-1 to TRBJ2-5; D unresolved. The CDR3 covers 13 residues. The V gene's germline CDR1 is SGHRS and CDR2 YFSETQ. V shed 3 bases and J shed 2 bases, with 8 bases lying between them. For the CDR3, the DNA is TGCGCCAGCAGCTCCGATGTTCAAGAGACCCAGTACTTC. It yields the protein CASSSDVQETQYF.

CDR3 sequence: CATHRALRDTQYF. The CDR3 DNA is TGTGCCACCCACAGGGCCCTTAGAGATACGCAGTATTTT. The V call is TRBV7-9, the J call TRBJ2-3, with D possibly TRBD1 on 6 matching bases. Per germline, CDR1 SEHNR and CDR2 FQNEAQ (reference sequence). The CDR3 contains 13 residues. With 10 bases removed from V and 5 bases from J, the gap between germline ends came to 16 bases.

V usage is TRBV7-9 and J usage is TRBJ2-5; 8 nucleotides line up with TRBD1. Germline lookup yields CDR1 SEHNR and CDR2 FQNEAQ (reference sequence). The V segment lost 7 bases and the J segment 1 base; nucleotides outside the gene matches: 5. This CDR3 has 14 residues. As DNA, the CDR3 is TGTGCCAGCACCTCCGACAGGGGCCAAGAGACCCAGTACTTC. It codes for CASTSDRGQETQYF. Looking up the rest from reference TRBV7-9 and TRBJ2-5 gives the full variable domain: DTGVSQNPRHKITKRGQNVTFRCDPISEHNRLYWYRQTLGQGPEFLTYFQNEAQLEKSRLLSDRFSAERPKGSFSTLEIQRTEQGDSAMYLCASTSDRGQETQYFGPGTRLLVL.

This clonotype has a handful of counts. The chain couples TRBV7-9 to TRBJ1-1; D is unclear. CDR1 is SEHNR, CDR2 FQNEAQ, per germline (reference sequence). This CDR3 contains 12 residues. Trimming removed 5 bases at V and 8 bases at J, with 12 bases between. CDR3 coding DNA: TGTGCCAGCAGCGTCACGGACGCCGAAGCTTTCTTT. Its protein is CASSVTDAEAFF.

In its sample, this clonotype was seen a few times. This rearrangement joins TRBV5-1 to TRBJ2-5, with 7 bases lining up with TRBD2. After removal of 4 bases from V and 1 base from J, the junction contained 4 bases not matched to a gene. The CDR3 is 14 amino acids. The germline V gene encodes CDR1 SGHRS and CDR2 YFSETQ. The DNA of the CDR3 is TGCGCCAGCAGCCCAGCGGGATTCCAAGAGACCCAGTACTTC. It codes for CASSPAGFQETQYF.

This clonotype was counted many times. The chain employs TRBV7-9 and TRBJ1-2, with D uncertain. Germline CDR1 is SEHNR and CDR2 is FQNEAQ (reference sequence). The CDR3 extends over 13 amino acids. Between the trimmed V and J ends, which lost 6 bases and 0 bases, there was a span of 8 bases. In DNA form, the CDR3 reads TGTGCCAGCAGTTCCGGGTCTAACTATGGCTACACCTTC. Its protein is CASSSGSNYGYTF.

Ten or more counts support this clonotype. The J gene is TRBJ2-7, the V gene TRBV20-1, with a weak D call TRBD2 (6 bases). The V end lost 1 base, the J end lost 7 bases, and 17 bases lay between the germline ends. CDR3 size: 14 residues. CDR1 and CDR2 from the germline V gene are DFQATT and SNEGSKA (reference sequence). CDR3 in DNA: TGCAGTGCTAGAGTCGCGCTCGGAGGGGAGGAGCAGTACTTC. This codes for CSARVALGGEEQYF.